This T cell receptor (beta chain) was profiled in a study of blood T cell repertoires in COVID-19 (dated by TCRdb to 2018 to 2021). Broadly, across the study: Samples from collaborators originated in the United States, Italy and Spain and spanned both the acute and convalescent phases of COVID-19. Samples were obtained from the ongoing ImmuneRACE study (first 160 participants) and from 1,254 subjects provided by 6 global collaborators. Deeply sampled blood TCRbeta repertoires from subjects exposed to, actively infected with, or recovered from COVID-19 were included in the dataset. The material from the prospective study consisted of cDNA or gDNA derived from T cells, B-cell-depleted T cells, or PBMCs. Where available, HLA class I and class II types were obtained from metadata supplied by the sample provider rather than from assay-based typing. The repertoires were released in a freely available public database intended as a resource for research on the immune response to SARS-CoV-2. The sample metadata nearly always contained a de-identified subject ID, COVID-19 status, age in years and sex.

Based on the germline V gene, the CDR1 and CDR2 sequences are ENHRY and SYGVKD. V is shortened by 2 bases, J by 3 bases, and the region joining them spans 14 bases. From its cysteine to its phenylalanine, the CDR3 spans 15 amino acids. The read is trimmed to its CDR3 DNA, 45 bases read in frame from base 1. Collaborating institutions collected whole blood in K2EDTA tubes following their own protocols. Collaborator samples were shipped for TCRbeta analysis as frozen whole blood, isolated PBMCs, or DNA extracted from either sample type. Points on this clone: Its antigen is unknown. Within one base of it there is no much larger clone, and no base qualities were kept.

Broader findings and caveats from the paper: How much clinical and demographic metadata was included differed by source and by participant, and the metadata was provided uncurated.

TCRbeta CDR3 regions were amplified from genomic DNA by means of the immunoSEQ Assay, a bias-controlled multiplex PCR. On the study's bioinformatics: Within the assay, amplification of reference gene primers was used to estimate how many nucleated cells each sample contained. To quantify the absolute abundance of each unique TCRbeta CDR3 rearrangement, sequence reads were collapsed and filtered. For each sample, productive Simpson clonality was calculated by taking the square root of Simpson's diversity index across productive rearrangements. The table was pulled from immuneACCESS by TCRdb, which kept in-frame rearrangements only. Such tables lose some clones; where checked, under half of the loss comes from unresolved V genes, and the rest has no known cause. V, J and clone size derive from that table, while D and trimming were established from the DNA sequence. For this sample the table gives over 120,000 clones, of which roughly nine tenths were detected only once. About 1.6% of the sample is taken by the ten largest.

The clonotype originates from a human donor in a cohort sampled during active COVID-19. The sequence links TRBV10-3 to TRBJ2-7; perhaps TRBD2 is the D gene, with 6 bases matching. The specimen sequenced was peripheral blood. The CDR3 protein: CAISEPRGGLYEQYF. In nucleotides, the sequence is TGTGCCATCAGTGAGCCAAGGGGAGGACTCTACGAGCAGTACTTC.